This T cell receptor (beta chain) was captured by sequencing in a study of regulatory T cells in long-lasting Graves disease. Study-level information: The study counted Graves' disease as persistent given over 5 years of antithyroid drugs and positive TSH receptor antibodies.

Assembly of TCR beta libraries relied on iRepertoire HTBI primers together with Arm-PCR of CDR3 regions. TCRdb re-called the multiplex PCR reads through MiXCR, storing one row per CDR3 protein. The sample records roughly 300,000 distinct CDR3 sequences, roughly 21% being singletons. CDR3 length: 14 amino acids. V was clipped by 7 bases and J by 5 bases, with 15 bases between them. Germline V gene data show CDR1 as MNHEY and CDR2 as SVGAGI. Specified time point: persistent/refractory GD, antithyroid drugs over 5 years with positive TRAb. PBMC RNA served as the TCR library source. This sequence originates from a female donor with Graves disease. The sequencing used peripheral blood mononuclear cells (PBMCs), collected when the disease was refractory, from a patient treated with antithyroid drugs. The chain couples TRBV6-5 to TRBJ2-1; possibly TRBD2 for D (5 bases). The CDR3 DNA reads as TGTGCCAGCACTCTAGCTGGTCGGGACAATGAGCAGTTCTTC. Protein sequence: CASTLAGRDNEQFF.